This T cell receptor (beta chain) was documented in a study of regulatory T cells in long-lasting Graves disease. Arm-PCR of CDR3 regions with iRepertoire HTBI primers generated TCR beta libraries. From the multiplex PCR reads, TCRdb called clonotypes with MiXCR, one entry per CDR3 protein. The table records 550,000 to 650,000 distinct CDR3 sequences, roughly 15% of them present only once. The length of the CDR3 is 13 residues. The V end lost 1 base, the J end lost 7 bases, and 10 bases lay between the germline ends. The V gene's germline CDR1 is SGHTA and CDR2 FQGTGA. Time point specified: newly diagnosed GD, antithyroid drugs for less than 3 months. RNA from PBMCs was the source of the TCR library. Doctors identified Graves' disease using the American Thyroid Association guidelines. Approximately 10 milliliters of peripheral blood went into EDTA tubes. This clonotype was counted many times. These data were also reused for a study on T cells in Graves' hyperthyroidism and ophthalmopathy. That report notes: Diagnosis rested on symptoms, serum thyroxine and TRAb, thyroid ultrasound, and orbital computed tomography. The HTBI primer set was used in a first-round RT-PCR of the TCR CDR3.

The input for sequencing was peripheral blood mononuclear cells (PBMCs), taken at new diagnosis, from a patient treated with antithyroid drugs. The receptor was isolated from a man aged 18 to 30 with Graves disease. The chain has TRBV7-3 and TRBJ1-1, with D perhaps matching TRBD1 (6 bases). Here the CDR3 DNA reads TGTGCCAGCAGCTTAAGTGGGGGCGGTGAAGCTTTCTTT. Translated: CASSLSGGGEAFF.